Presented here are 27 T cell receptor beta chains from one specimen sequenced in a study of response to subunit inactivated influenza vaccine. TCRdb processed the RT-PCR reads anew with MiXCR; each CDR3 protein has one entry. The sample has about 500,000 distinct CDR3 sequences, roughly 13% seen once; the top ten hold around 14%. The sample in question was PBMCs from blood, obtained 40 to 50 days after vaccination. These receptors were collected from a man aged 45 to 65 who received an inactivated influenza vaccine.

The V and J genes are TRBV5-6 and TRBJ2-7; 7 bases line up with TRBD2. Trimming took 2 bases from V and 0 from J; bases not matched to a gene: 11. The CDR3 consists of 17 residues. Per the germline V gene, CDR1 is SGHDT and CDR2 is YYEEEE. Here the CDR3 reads CASSFLFPSGTSYEQYF. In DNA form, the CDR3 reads TGTGCCAGCAGCTTTCTTTTTCCCAGCGGGACCTCCTACGAGCAGTACTTC.

CDR3 region: CASSLAGENSYEQYF. The CDR3 nucleotides are TGTGCCAGCAGCTTAGCAGGGGAAAATAGCTACGAGCAGTACTTC. V gene TRBV13 combines with J gene TRBJ2-7, with D tentatively TRBD1 (6 bases). V lost 1 base and J 3 bases, leaving 13 bases between the germline ends. Germline loops: CDR1 PRHDT, CDR2 FYEKMQ (reference sequence). The CDR3 sequence is 15 residues long.

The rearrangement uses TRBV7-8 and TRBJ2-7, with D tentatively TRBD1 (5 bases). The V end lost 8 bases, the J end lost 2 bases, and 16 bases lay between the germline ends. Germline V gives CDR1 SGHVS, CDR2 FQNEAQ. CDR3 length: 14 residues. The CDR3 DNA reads TGTGCCAGCGGTAGACTGCAGGGTCCCTACGAGCAGTACTTC. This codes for CASGRLQGPYEQYF.

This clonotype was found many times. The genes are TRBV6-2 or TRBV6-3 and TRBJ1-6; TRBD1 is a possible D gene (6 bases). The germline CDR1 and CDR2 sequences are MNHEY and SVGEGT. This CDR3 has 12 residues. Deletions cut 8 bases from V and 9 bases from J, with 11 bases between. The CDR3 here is CASQGRASPLHF. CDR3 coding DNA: TGTGCCAGCCAGGGGAGGGCTTCACCCCTCCACTTT.

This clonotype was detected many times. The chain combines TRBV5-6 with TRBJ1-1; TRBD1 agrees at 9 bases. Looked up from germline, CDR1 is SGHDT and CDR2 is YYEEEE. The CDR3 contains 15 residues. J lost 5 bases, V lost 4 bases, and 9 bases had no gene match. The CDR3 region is CASSPWDREGTEAFF. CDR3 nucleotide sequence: TGTGCCAGCAGCCCCTGGGACAGGGAGGGGACTGAAGCTTTCTTT.

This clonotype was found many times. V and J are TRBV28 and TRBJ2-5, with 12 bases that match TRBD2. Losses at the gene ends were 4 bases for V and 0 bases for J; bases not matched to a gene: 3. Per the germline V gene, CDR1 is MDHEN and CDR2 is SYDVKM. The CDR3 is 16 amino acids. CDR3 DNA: TGTGCCAGCAGTTCAGGACTAGCGGGGTACCAAGAGACCCAGTACTTC. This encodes CASSSGLAGYQETQYF.

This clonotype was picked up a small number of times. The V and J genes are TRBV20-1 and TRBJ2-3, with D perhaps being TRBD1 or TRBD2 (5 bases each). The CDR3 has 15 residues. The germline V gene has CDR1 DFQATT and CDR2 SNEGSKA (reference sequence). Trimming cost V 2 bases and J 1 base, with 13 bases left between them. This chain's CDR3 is CSARPPRGRTDTQYF. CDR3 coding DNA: TGCAGTGCTAGACCTCCCCGGGGCCGCACAGATACGCAGTATTTT.

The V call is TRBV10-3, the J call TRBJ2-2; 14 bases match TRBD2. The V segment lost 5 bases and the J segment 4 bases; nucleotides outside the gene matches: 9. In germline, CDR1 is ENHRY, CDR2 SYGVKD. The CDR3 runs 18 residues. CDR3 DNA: TGTGCCATCAGTCACCCCGGGACTAGCGGGAGTGGCACCGGGGAGCTGTTTTTT. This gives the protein CAISHPGTSGSGTGELFF.

CDR3 loop: CSADGRAFYNEQFF. Here the CDR3 DNA reads TGCAGCGCGGACGGGAGGGCCTTTTACAATGAGCAGTTCTTC. The chain carries TRBV29-1 and TRBJ2-1, with 8 bases lining up with TRBD2. CDR1 and CDR2 (germline): SQVTM, ANQGSEA. The CDR3 sequence is 14 residues long. The V and J ends lost 7 bases and 4 bases, in that order; junction bases with no gene match: 9.

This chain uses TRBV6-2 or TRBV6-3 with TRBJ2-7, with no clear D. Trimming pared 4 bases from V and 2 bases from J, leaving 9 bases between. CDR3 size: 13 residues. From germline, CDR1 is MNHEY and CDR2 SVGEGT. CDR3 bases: TGTGCCAGCAGTTCCACTATCCCCTACGAGCAGTACTTC. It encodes CASSSTIPYEQYF.

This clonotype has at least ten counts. The DNA of the CDR3 is TGTGCCAGCAGCGGCCGACTAGCGGGTTTTAATGAGCAGTTCTTC. Its translation is CASSGRLAGFNEQFF. The V call is TRBV7-9, the J call TRBJ2-1, with 10 nucleotides matching TRBD2. V gave up 5 bases and J gave up 7 bases; unmatched junction bases: 8. Germline V gene lookup returns CDR1 SEHNR and CDR2 FQNEAQ (reference sequence). There are 15 residues in the CDR3. Filled out from reference TRBV7-9 and TRBJ2-1, the complete variable domain reads DTGVSQNPRHKITKRGQNVTFRCDPISEHNRLYWYRQTLGQGPEFLTYFQNEAQLEKSRLLSDRFSAERPKGSFSTLEIQRTEQGDSAMYLCASSGRLAGFNEQFFGPGTRLTVL.

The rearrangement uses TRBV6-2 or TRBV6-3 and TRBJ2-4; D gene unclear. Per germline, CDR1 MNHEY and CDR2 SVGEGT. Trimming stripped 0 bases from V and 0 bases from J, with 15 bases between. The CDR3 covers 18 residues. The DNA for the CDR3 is TGTGCCAGCAGTTACTCGATCGCGGACGCTCTAGCCAAAAACATTCAGTACTTC. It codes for CASSYSIADALAKNIQYF.

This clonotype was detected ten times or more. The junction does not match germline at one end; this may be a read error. The CDR3 DNA follows: TGTGCTAGCAGTTCAACAGGGAGAGATACGCAGTATTTT. Translated: CASSSTGRDTQYF. The chain combines TRBV7-7 with TRBJ2-3; perhaps TRBD1 as D (6 bases). Germline V gene sequence: CDR1 SSHAT, CDR2 FNYEAQ (reference sequence). The CDR3 covers 13 residues.

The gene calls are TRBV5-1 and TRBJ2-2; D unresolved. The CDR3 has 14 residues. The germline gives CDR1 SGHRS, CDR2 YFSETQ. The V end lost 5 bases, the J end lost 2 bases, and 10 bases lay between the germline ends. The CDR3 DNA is TGCGCCAGCAGTACCGGATTTAACACCGGGGAGCTGTTTTTT. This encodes CASSTGFNTGELFF.

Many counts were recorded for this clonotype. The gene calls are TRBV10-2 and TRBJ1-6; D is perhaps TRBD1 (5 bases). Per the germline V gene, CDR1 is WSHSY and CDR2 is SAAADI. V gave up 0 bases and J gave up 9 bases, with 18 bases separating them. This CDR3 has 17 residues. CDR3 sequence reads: CASSESPRGRGSSPLHF. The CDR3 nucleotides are TGCGCCAGCAGTGAGTCGCCCCGGGGCCGCGGAAGTTCACCCCTCCACTTT.

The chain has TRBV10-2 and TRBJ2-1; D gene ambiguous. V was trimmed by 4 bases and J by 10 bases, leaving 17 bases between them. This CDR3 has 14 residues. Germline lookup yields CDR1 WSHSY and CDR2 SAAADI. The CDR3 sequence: CASSVLAVHREQFF. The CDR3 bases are TGCGCCAGCAGTGTTCTGGCGGTCCACCGAGAGCAGTTCTTC.

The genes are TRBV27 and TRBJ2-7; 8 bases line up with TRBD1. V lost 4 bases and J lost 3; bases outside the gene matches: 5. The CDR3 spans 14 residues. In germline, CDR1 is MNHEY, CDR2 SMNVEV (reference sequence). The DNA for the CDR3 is TGTGCCAGCAGTTACCGACAGGGGTACTACGAGCAGTACTTC. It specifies CASSYRQGYYEQYF.

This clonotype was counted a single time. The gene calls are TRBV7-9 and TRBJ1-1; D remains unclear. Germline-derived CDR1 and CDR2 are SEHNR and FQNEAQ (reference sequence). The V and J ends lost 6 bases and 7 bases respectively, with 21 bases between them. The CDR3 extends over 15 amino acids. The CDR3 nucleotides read TGTGCCAGCAGTTCGGAAATGAACAGTAACTATGAAGCTTTCTTT. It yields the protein CASSSEMNSNYEAFF.

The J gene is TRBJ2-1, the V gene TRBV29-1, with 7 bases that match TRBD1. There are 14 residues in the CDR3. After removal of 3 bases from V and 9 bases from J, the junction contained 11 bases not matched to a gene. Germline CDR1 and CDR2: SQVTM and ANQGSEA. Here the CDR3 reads CSVDGQGELSEQFF. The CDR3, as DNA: TGCAGCGTTGACGGGCAGGGGGAACTCAGTGAGCAGTTCTTC.

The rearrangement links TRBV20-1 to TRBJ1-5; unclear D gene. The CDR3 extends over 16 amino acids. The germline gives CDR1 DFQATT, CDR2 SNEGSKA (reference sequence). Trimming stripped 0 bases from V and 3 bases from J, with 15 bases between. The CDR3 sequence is CSARDGIGPYNQPQHF. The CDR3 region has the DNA TGCAGTGCTAGAGATGGTATAGGACCCTACAATCAGCCCCAGCATTTT.

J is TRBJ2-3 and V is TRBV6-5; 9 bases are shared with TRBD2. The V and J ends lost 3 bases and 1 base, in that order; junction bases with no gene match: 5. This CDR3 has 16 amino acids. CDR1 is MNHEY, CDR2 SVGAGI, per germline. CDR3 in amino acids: CASSYGGTSRTDTQYF. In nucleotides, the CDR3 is TGTGCCAGCAGTTATGGGGGGACTAGCCGCACAGATACGCAGTATTTT.

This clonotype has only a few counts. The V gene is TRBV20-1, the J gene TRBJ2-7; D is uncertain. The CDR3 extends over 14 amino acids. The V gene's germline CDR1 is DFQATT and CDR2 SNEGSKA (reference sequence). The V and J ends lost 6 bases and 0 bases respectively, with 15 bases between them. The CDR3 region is CSALIPRLSYEQYF. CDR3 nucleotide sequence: TGCAGTGCCCTCATCCCTCGACTCTCCTACGAGCAGTACTTC.

The CDR3 DNA follows: TGTGCCAGTAGTACCCTCACAAGATATGGCTACACCTTC. Translating gives CASSTLTRYGYTF. The V and J genes are TRBV19 and TRBJ1-2; the D is unclear. Germline-derived CDR1 and CDR2 are LNHDA and SQIVND (reference sequence). The CDR3 covers 13 residues. Trimming removed 4 bases from V and 5 bases from J, with 11 bases in between.

The CDR3 reads CASRQDADSPLHF. CDR3 nucleotide sequence: TGTGCCAGCAGACAGGACGCAGATTCACCCCTCCACTTT. J is TRBJ1-6 and V is TRBV5-6, with D perhaps TRBD1 (5 bases). Germline values: CDR1 SGHDT, CDR2 YYEEEE. The CDR3 consists of 13 residues. V was shortened by 5 bases and J by 8 bases, with 11 bases between the two germline ends. Together with reference TRBV5-6 and TRBJ1-6, the CDR3 gives the full variable domain: DAGVTQSPTHLIKTRGQQVTLRCSPKSGHDTVSWYQQALGQGPQFIFQYYEEEERQRGNFPDRFSGHQFPNYSSELNVNALLLGDSALYLCASRQDADSPLHFGNGTRLTVT.

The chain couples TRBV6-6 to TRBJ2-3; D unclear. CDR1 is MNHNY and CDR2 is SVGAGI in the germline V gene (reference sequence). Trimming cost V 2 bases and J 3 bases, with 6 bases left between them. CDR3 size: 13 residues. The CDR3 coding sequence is TGTGCCAGCAGTTACCCGGAAACAGATACGCAGTATTTT. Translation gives CASSYPETDTQYF.

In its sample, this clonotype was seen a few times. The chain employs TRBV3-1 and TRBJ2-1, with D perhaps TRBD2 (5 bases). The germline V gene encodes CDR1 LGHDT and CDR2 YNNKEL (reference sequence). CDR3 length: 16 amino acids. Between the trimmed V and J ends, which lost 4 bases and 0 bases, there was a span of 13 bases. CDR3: CASSPQADPSYNEQFF. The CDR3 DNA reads TGTGCCAGCAGCCCCCAAGCGGACCCCTCCTACAATGAGCAGTTCTTC.

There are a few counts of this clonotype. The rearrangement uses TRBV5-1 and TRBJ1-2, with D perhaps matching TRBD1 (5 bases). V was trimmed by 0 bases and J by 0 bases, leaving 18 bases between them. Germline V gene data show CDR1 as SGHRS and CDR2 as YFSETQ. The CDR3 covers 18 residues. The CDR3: CASSLVIGQFPTNYGYTF. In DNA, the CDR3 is TGCGCCAGCAGCTTGGTTATAGGACAATTCCCTACTAACTATGGCTACACCTTC. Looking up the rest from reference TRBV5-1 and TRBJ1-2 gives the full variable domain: KAGVTQTPRYLIKTRGQQVTLSCSPISGHRSVSWYQQTPGQGLQFLFEYFSETQRNKGNFPGRFSGRQFSNSRSEMNVSTLELGDSALYLCASSLVIGQFPTNYGYTFGSGTRLTVV.